The 23 T cell receptor beta chains presented below share a single source sample, sequenced in a study of T cell changes during pregnancy in multiple sclerosis. Method: immunoSEQ multiplex PCR; TCRdb's copy keeps in-frame clones and lacks some. In the table there are approximately 60,000 clones, 90% of which are singletons. This specimen consisted of peripheral blood, obtained in the third trimester of pregnancy. Every receptor here comes from a female donor in good health, enrolled as a control in a pregnancy study.

V and J are TRBV7-8 and TRBJ2-1; D uncertain. The CDR3 is 12 residues long. Germline loops: CDR1 SGHVS, CDR2 FQNEAQ. V lost 2 bases and J lost 7, with 6 bases in between. Here the CDR3 DNA reads TGTGCCAGCAGCTTAAAGAGAAATGAGCAGTTCTTC. It specifies CASSLKRNEQFF.

The chain employs TRBV9 and TRBJ1-2; possible D gene TRBD1, 6 bases. The germline CDR1 and CDR2 sequences are SGDLS and YYNGEE. This CDR3 contains 15 residues. Between the trimmed V and J ends, which lost 4 bases and 2 bases, there was a span of 15 bases. The CDR3 sequence: CASSPTDSRNYGYTF. The CDR3 DNA follows: TGTGCCAGCAGCCCGACGGACAGCCGAAACTATGGCTACACCTTC.

V and J are TRBV7-2 and TRBJ2-2; possibly TRBD1 for D (6 bases). V was clipped by 1 base and J by 6 bases, with 12 bases between them. This CDR3 contains 15 residues. Germline V gene lookup returns CDR1 SGHTA and CDR2 FQGNSA. CDR3 DNA sequence: TGTGCCAGCAGCTTAGTGGGAGACAGGTCCGGGGAGCTGTTTTTT. The encoded protein is CASSLVGDRSGELFF.

The count of this clone is one. The genes are TRBV11-2 and TRBJ2-1; 7 bases line up with TRBD2. V was pared by 2 bases and J by 6 bases, with 4 bases of the junction left unmatched. Looked up from germline, CDR1 is SGHAT and CDR2 is FQNNGV. This CDR3 comprises 14 residues. CDR3 DNA sequence: TGTGCCAGCAGCTTAATGCGGGGGTCCAATGAGCAGTTCTTC. Translated: CASSLMRGSNEQFF.

The V and J genes are TRBV29-1 and TRBJ2-5, with 11 bases fitting TRBD1. The DNA end is more similar to TRBJ2-7, so the J call may be wrong. The V gene's germline CDR1 is SQVTM and CDR2 ANQGSEA. This CDR3 spans 15 amino acids. For the CDR3, the DNA is TGCAGCGTTGAAGATTGGGGACAGGGGGGCTACGAGCAGTACTTC. It specifies CSVEDWGQGGYEQYF.

This clone was observed once. The rearrangement joins TRBV7-2 to TRBJ2-5; weak D call: TRBD2 (6 bases). Germline CDR1 reads SGHTA; CDR2 reads FQGNSA. The CDR3 spans 13 residues. V lost 8 bases to trimming and J lost 5 bases, with 15 bases between them. The CDR3 DNA reads TGTGCCAGCTCAGGAGGGGCCTCTGAGACCCAGTACTTC. Its translation is CASSGGASETQYF.

The chain has TRBV27 and TRBJ2-7; D possibly corresponds to TRBD1 (8 bases). The V gene lost 7 bases and the J gene lost 3 bases, with 19 bases spanning the gap. Germline V gene sequence: CDR1 MNHEY, CDR2 SMNVEV (reference sequence). There are 15 residues in the CDR3. As DNA, the CDR3 is TGTGCCAGCAAAAAAGCGGGACAGGCCTACTACGAGCAGTACTTC. Its translation: CASKKAGQAYYEQYF.

This clone was counted once. The CDR3 nucleotides read TGTGCCAGTTCCTTAGGAGGGGCTGGAAACACCATATATTTT. It encodes CASSLGGAGNTIYF. V and J are TRBV19 and TRBJ1-3; tentative D call: TRBD1 (5 bases). The V and J ends lost 8 bases and 2 bases respectively, with 13 bases between them. Germline V gene sequence: CDR1 LNHDA, CDR2 SQIVND (reference sequence). This CDR3 is 14 amino acids long.

The chain uses TRBV15 and TRBJ2-5, with TRBD2 identical over 8 bases. Looked up from germline, CDR1 is LNHNV and CDR2 is YYDKDF (reference sequence). The CDR3 totals 15 residues. V shed 0 bases, J shed 6 bases, and the junction held 6 bases outside the gene matches. The CDR3 here is CATSRDLAGRQTQYF. The CDR3 nucleotides are TGTGCCACCAGCAGAGACTTAGCGGGACGACAGACCCAGTACTTC. The full variable domain, rest sourced from reference TRBV15 and TRBJ2-5, is DAMVIQNPRYQVTQFGKPVTLSCSQTLNHNVMYWYQQKSSQAPKLLFHYYDKDFNNEADTPDNFQSRRPNTSFCFLDIRSPGLGDTAMYLCATSRDLAGRQTQYFGPGTRLLVL.

The V gene is TRBV4-1, the J gene TRBJ2-7, with TRBD1 identical over 10 bases. CDR1 MGHRA and CDR2 YSYEKL come from the germline V gene. The CDR3 sequence is 16 residues long. J was trimmed by 6 bases and V by 1 base; bases with no gene match: 9. The chain's CDR3 is CASSQAGGQGNGEQYF. The CDR3 DNA reads TGCGCCAGCAGCCAAGCCGGGGGACAGGGGAACGGCGAGCAGTACTTC.

The V and J genes are TRBV7-8 and TRBJ1-1, with D tentatively TRBD1 (6 bases). V was pared by 5 bases and J by 5 bases, with 12 bases between. The CDR3 extends over 13 amino acids. In germline, CDR1 is SGHVS, CDR2 FQNEAQ. CDR3: CASSQGGETEAFF. In nucleotides, the CDR3 is TGTGCCAGCAGCCAAGGGGGAGAGACTGAAGCTTTCTTT.

The chain carries TRBV5-4 and TRBJ2-1; TRBD2 aligns across 11 bases. The germline CDR1 and CDR2 sequences are SGHNT and YYREEE (reference sequence). This CDR3 has 13 amino acids. J lost 9 bases, V lost 7 bases, and 6 bases had no gene match. In DNA form, the CDR3 reads TGTGCCAGCTCCCGTAGCGGGGGGGCTGAGCAGTTCTTC. As protein: CASSRSGGAEQFF.

The gene calls are TRBV19 and TRBJ1-4; TRBD1 agrees at 8 bases. Trimming removed 9 bases from V and 10 bases from J; junction bases left unmatched: 4. Germline-derived CDR1 and CDR2 are LNHDA and SQIVND (reference sequence). This CDR3 contains 11 residues. In DNA, the CDR3 is TGTGCCAGCGACAGGGGAGGAAAACTGTTTTTT. Amino acids: CASDRGGKLFF.

Turning to this clone: Germline and junction disagree at one end, which may indicate a read error. The gene calls are TRBV7-7 and TRBJ2-1, with 13 bases fitting TRBD2. The CDR3 contains 17 residues. The germline CDR1 and CDR2 sequences are SSHAT and FNYEAQ (reference sequence). DNA for the CDR3: TGTGCTAGCAGCCCGGGGACTAGCGGGAAAGGAGTATATGAGCAGTTCTTC. It is translated as CASSPGTSGKGVYEQFF.

The rearrangement links TRBV7-9 to TRBJ1-4; D not certain. The germline V and J ends were trimmed by 2 bases and 4 bases, with 5 bases remaining between them. In germline, CDR1 is SEHNR, CDR2 FQNEAQ (reference sequence). The CDR3 contains 13 residues. CDR3: CASSLLSNEKLFF. CDR3 in DNA: TGTGCCAGCAGCTTACTGAGTAATGAAAAACTGTTTTTT. Combining the CDR3 with reference TRBV7-9 and TRBJ1-4 gives the whole variable domain DTGVSQNPRHKITKRGQNVTFRCDPISEHNRLYWYRQTLGQGPEFLTYFQNEAQLEKSRLLSDRFSAERPKGSFSTLEIQRTEQGDSAMYLCASSLLSNEKLFFGSGTQLSVL.

This rearrangement joins TRBV6-5 to TRBJ1-1, with 8 bases fitting TRBD1. This CDR3 is 13 amino acids long. Per the germline V gene, CDR1 is MNHEY and CDR2 is SVGAGI. The V and J ends lost 2 bases and 5 bases, in that order; junction bases with no gene match: 1. CDR3 coding DNA: TGTGCCAGCAGTTACACAGGGGGAACTGAAGCTTTCTTT. Protein product: CASSYTGGTEAFF.

This clone was counted once. V is TRBV27 and J is TRBJ2-7; TRBD2 is a possible D gene (5 bases). Trimming stripped 3 bases from V and 0 bases from J, with 12 bases between. This CDR3 comprises 15 residues. Germline V lookup: CDR1 MNHEY, CDR2 SMNVEV (reference sequence). The CDR3 here is CASSLGAHSSYEQYF. Here the CDR3 DNA reads TGTGCCAGCAGTTTGGGAGCGCACAGCTCCTACGAGCAGTACTTC.

This clone was counted a single time. The rearrangement uses TRBV28 and TRBJ1-2; 8 nucleotides agree with TRBD1. V lost 5 bases, J lost 5 bases, and 7 bases stayed unmatched. Germline loops: CDR1 MDHEN, CDR2 SYDVKM. CDR3 length: 14 amino acids. The CDR3 DNA is TGTGCCAGCAGTCTGGACAGGGCGAGGTATGGCTACACCTTC. The encoded protein is CASSLDRARYGYTF.

The CDR3: CASSKGAGGYEAFF. DNA for the CDR3: TGTGCCAGTAGTAAGGGGGCCGGCGGGTATGAAGCTTTCTTT. The J gene is TRBJ1-1, the V gene TRBV19; 7 bases line up with TRBD1. J was trimmed by 7 bases and V by 4 bases; bases with no gene match: 9. The CDR3 contains 14 residues. Germline V gives CDR1 LNHDA, CDR2 SQIVND (reference sequence).

This chain uses TRBV19 with TRBJ2-1, with 16 bases matching TRBD2. Unmatched junction bases numbered 5, after V lost 5 bases and J lost 10 bases. This CDR3 contains 15 residues. The germline V gene encodes CDR1 LNHDA and CDR2 SQIVND (reference sequence). The CDR3, as DNA: TGTGCCAGTAGTGGGGGGACTAGCGGGAGGGAAGAGCAGTTCTTC. As protein: CASSGGTSGREEQFF. The whole variable domain, filled in from reference TRBV19 and TRBJ2-1, reads DGGITQSPKYLFRKEGQNVTLSCEQNLNHDAMYWYRQDPGQGLRLIYYSQIVNDFQKGDIAEGYSVSREKKESFPLTVTSAQKNPTAFYLCASSGGTSGREEQFFGPGTRLTVL.

This rearrangement joins TRBV6-5 to TRBJ1-1; D remains ambiguous. The V and J ends lost 6 bases and 6 bases respectively, with 8 bases between them. The CDR3 loop spans 11 amino acids. CDR1 is MNHEY and CDR2 is SVGAGI in the germline V gene. CDR3 nucleotide sequence: TGTGCCAGCAGGGCGGACTCTGAAGCTTTCTTT. This sequence encodes CASRADSEAFF.

This sequence joins TRBV6-1 and TRBJ2-5, with 7 bases lining up with TRBD2. V dropped 6 bases and J dropped 5; count of bases not matched to a gene: 6. CDR1 MNHNS and CDR2 SASEGT come from the germline V gene. The CDR3 length is 13 residues. The CDR3 loop is CASSWEGRETQYF. CDR3 coding DNA: TGTGCCAGCAGCTGGGAGGGGCGGGAGACCCAGTACTTC.

This clone appeared a single time. J is TRBJ2-3 and V is TRBV10-2; 8 bases are shared with TRBD2. CDR3 size: 14 residues. V dropped 6 bases and J dropped 5; count of bases not matched to a gene: 7. In germline, CDR1 is WSHSY, CDR2 SAAADI. The CDR3 reads CASRDSGVRDTQYF. In DNA form, the CDR3 reads TGCGCCAGCAGAGATAGCGGGGTCCGAGATACGCAGTATTTT.